The 14 T cell receptor beta chains reported below all come from one sample, sequenced in a study of CD8 T cells in ankylosing spondylitis. For these TCRs, the target antigens are not known. TCRdb re-called the 5' RACE reads with MiXCR, one entry per CDR3 protein. The sample includes roughly 490,000 distinct CDR3 sequences, about 5.7% of them seen just once. The study, taken as a whole, reports: Seemingly distinctive of ankylosing spondylitis blood was a TCR beta motif formed by eight highly homologous variants.

Sample: blood, either unsorted or a sorted T cell fraction (not recorded which). The receptors shown here come from a male donor with ankylosing spondylitis.

This clonotype has at least ten counts. V usage is TRBV10-3 and J usage is TRBJ1-2; weak D call: TRBD1 (6 bases). Germline V gene data show CDR1 as ENHRY and CDR2 as SYGVKD. The CDR3 totals 14 residues. V was cut by 8 bases and J by 6 bases, with 19 bases left in between. The CDR3 DNA reads as TGTGCCATCCGAATACCGGACAGTTTAGATGGCTACACCTTC. Translation: CAIRIPDSLDGYTF.

In this sample, this clonotype turned up a few times. This chain connects TRBV20-1 to TRBJ2-1; D unresolved. The V end was cut by 5 bases, the J end by 4 bases, with 15 bases between. Germline-derived CDR1 and CDR2 are DFQATT and SNEGSKA (reference sequence). The CDR3 covers 14 residues. CDR3 DNA sequence: TGCAGTGCTTACCAGCCCGGTAGATACAATGAGCAGTTCTTC. Translated, it gives CSAYQPGRYNEQFF.

This clonotype was detected a few times. The chain carries TRBV7-2 and TRBJ2-7; D is ambiguous. CDR1 SGHTA and CDR2 FQGNSA come from the germline V gene. V lost 5 bases and J 3 bases, leaving 17 bases between the germline ends. The CDR3 loop spans 15 amino acids. CDR3 loop: CASSRALSPDYEQYF. The DNA for the CDR3 is TGTGCCAGCAGCCGCGCCCTTTCCCCGGACTACGAGCAGTACTTC.

This clonotype has ten or more counts. The genes are TRBV6-2 or TRBV6-3 and TRBJ2-5, with a possible D match to TRBD2 (5 bases). CDR1 is MNHEY and CDR2 is SVGEGT in the germline V gene. V was trimmed by 5 bases and J by 5 bases, leaving 15 bases between them. This CDR3 has 14 residues. CDR3 nucleotide sequence: TGTGCCAGCAGTCCCCTACGGGGAATGGAGACCCAGTACTTC. This encodes CASSPLRGMETQYF.

This clonotype was seen ten or more times. The chain employs TRBV20-1 and TRBJ2-4, with TRBD2 matching 11 bases. This CDR3 region has 14 residues. Trimming at V came to 0 bases and at J to 14 bases, leaving 9 bases not matched to a gene. From germline, CDR1 is DFQATT and CDR2 SNEGSKA (reference sequence). CDR3 sequence: CSARDRAVAGGEYF. For the CDR3, the DNA is TGCAGTGCTAGAGACAGGGCTGTAGCGGGAGGGGAGTACTTC.

This clonotype was picked up many times. The chain combines TRBV5-1 with TRBJ1-2; D is unresolved. The germline gives CDR1 SGHRS, CDR2 YFSETQ. Trimming shortened V by 4 bases and J by 7 bases, and 20 bases separated the two germline ends. The CDR3 spans 15 residues. CDR3 nucleotides: TGCGCCAGCAGCCCGGAGGTGACCCTCGTTGGTGGCTACACCTTC. Translating it yields CASSPEVTLVGGYTF.

This clonotype was seen at least ten times. The chain links TRBV20-1 to TRBJ1-5, with no clear D. The V and J ends lost 1 base and 3 bases respectively, with 7 bases between them. CDR1 is DFQATT, CDR2 SNEGSKA, per germline (reference sequence). The CDR3 length is 13 residues. This chain's CDR3 is CSARGVSNQPQHF. CDR3 in DNA: TGCAGTGCTAGAGGGGTATCCAATCAGCCCCAGCATTTT.

This clonotype was picked up many times. The J gene is TRBJ2-4, the V gene TRBV7-2; either TRBD1 or TRBD2 may fit D (5 bases each). CDR1 and CDR2 (germline): SGHTA, FQGNSA. The CDR3 spans 16 residues. V gave up 2 bases and J gave up 6 bases, with 17 bases separating them. The CDR3 spells CASSLKFRGRGNIQYF. The CDR3 DNA sequence: TGTGCCAGCAGCTTAAAATTTCGGGGAAGGGGAAACATTCAGTACTTC.

This clonotype was picked up many times. The chain employs TRBV20-1 and TRBJ2-3; TRBD2 aligns across 8 bases. With 5 bases clipped from V and 0 bases from J, the junction kept 4 bases outside the gene matches. CDR1 DFQATT and CDR2 SNEGSKA come from the germline V gene (reference sequence). CDR3 length: 14 amino acids. In DNA form, the CDR3 reads TGCAGTGCTCGCGGGGGGCCTAGCACAGATACGCAGTATTTT. As protein: CSARGGPSTDTQYF.

Note on this clonotype: Since a much larger clone is just one base distant, this may be a read error. The chain links TRBV5-6 to TRBJ2-5, with D perhaps matching TRBD2 (5 bases). This CDR3 is built from 14 residues. V lost 3 bases and J lost 4, with 13 bases in between. Looked up from germline, CDR1 is SGHDT and CDR2 is YYEEEE. The DNA of the CDR3 is TGTGCCAGCAGCTCAAATGGGAGTGGAGAGACCCAGTACTTC. This codes for CASSSNGSGETQYF.

This clonotype was detected many times. The V gene is TRBV18, the J gene TRBJ1-1; maybe TRBD1 (5 bases). Per the germline V gene, CDR1 is KGHSH and CDR2 is LQKENI. V shed 4 bases and J shed 1 base, with 7 bases lying between them. The CDR3 totals 13 residues. DNA of the CDR3: TGTGCCAGCTCACAGGGGAAGAACACTGAAGCTTTCTTT. Translating it yields CASSQGKNTEAFF. Full variable domain (remainder filled in from reference TRBV18 and TRBJ1-1): NAGVMQNPRHLVRRRGQEARLRCSPMKGHSHVYWYRQLPEEGLKFMVYLQKENIIDESGMPKERFSAEFPKEGPSILRIQQVVRGDSAAYFCASSQGKNTEAFFGQGTRLTVV.

This clonotype was seen repeatedly, ten times or more. The rearrangement joins TRBV12-3 or TRBV12-4 to TRBJ2-7; D remains ambiguous. The CDR3 is made up of 13 amino acids. Between the trimmed V and J ends, which lost 0 bases and 2 bases, there was a span of 5 bases. The CDR3 DNA follows: TGTGCCAGCAGTTTAGCAGTGACCTACGAGCAGTACTTC. Encoded protein: CASSLAVTYEQYF.

The sample holds many counts of this clonotype. The rearrangement joins TRBV5-1 to TRBJ2-6, with D perhaps matching TRBD2 (6 bases). This CDR3 spans 16 amino acids. CDR1 is SGHRS, CDR2 YFSETQ, per germline. Trimming shortened V by 4 bases and J by 4 bases, and 15 bases separated the two germline ends. This CDR3 is CASSLGLQAGANVLTF. The DNA for the CDR3 is TGCGCCAGCAGCCTGGGACTTCAAGCCGGGGCCAACGTCCTGACTTTC.

Many counts were recorded for this clonotype. The CDR3 DNA follows: TGTGCCAGCAGCCAAGTATCGGGGACGGTAGCCGGGGAGCTGTTTTTT. Translated, it gives CASSQVSGTVAGELFF. The rearrangement links TRBV4-2 to TRBJ2-2, with D perhaps TRBD1 or TRBD2 (5 bases each). The CDR3 spans 16 residues. V lost 1 base to trimming and J lost 6 bases, with 15 bases between them. Per germline, CDR1 LGHNA and CDR2 YNFKEQ.